This paragraph reports one T cell receptor (beta chain). Its antigen is unknown. PCR employed 60 Vbeta and 13 Jbeta primers. Libraries were prepared by immunoSEQ multiplex PCR; TCRdb keeps only in-frame clonotypes and omits some of them. The sample records around 200,000 clones, about 80% being singletons. The CDR3 spans 14 residues. Germline trimming cut 10 bases from V and 10 bases from J; bases unmatched to any gene: 15. Per the germline V gene, CDR1 is LNHDA and CDR2 is SQIVND (reference sequence). This record belongs to a study of cytomegalovirus exposure and HLA in healthy donors. General observations from the study: Based on reports, TCR beta sequences accurately predicted HLA-A and HLA-B alleles for most subjects.

The chain recombines TRBV19 with TRBJ1-1, with TRBD1 matching over 10 bases. Source material: PBMCs. The source is a woman aged 60 to 75 in good health and CMV-seropositive. CDR3 loop: CAISTVGTGAGAFF. The CDR3 nucleotides read TGTGCCATTAGCACGGTGGGGACAGGGGCGGGAGCTTTCTTT.